These 10 T cell receptor beta chains were all obtained from the same sample, sequenced in a study of cytomegalovirus exposure and HLA in healthy donors. Both 60 Vbeta primers and 13 Jbeta primers went into the PCR. Repertoires were generated with immunoSEQ multiplex PCR, while TCRdb's copy carries only in-frame clones and drops some. Seen in this sample are around 190,000 clones; the ten most common clones hold over 0.75%. Sequences were obtained from PBMCs. The receptor set was obtained from a woman aged 25 to 39 in good health and CMV-seropositive.

The chain has TRBV5-6 and TRBJ1-1, with TRBD1 as a possible D gene (5 bases). Germline V gives CDR1 SGHDT, CDR2 YYEEEE. V dropped 4 bases and J dropped 0 bases, with 13 bases sitting between them. CDR3 size: 15 residues. CDR3 sequence reads: CASSPAGGMNTEAFF. The CDR3 nucleotides read TGTGCCAGCAGCCCGGCGGGGGGTATGAACACTGAAGCTTTCTTT.

The V and J genes are TRBV5-1 and TRBJ2-7; tentatively, D is TRBD1 (6 bases). Germline values: CDR1 SGHRS, CDR2 YFSETQ. This CDR3 is 13 amino acids long. Deletions cut 3 bases from V and 6 bases from J, with 13 bases between. For the CDR3, the DNA is TGCGCCAGCAGCTCACAGGGTTCCGGCGAGCAGTACTTC. It yields the protein CASSSQGSGEQYF.

The rearrangement links TRBV4-2 to TRBJ1-3, with D possibly TRBD1 on 6 matching bases. V was shortened by 1 base and J by 4 bases, with 8 bases between the two germline ends. Germline V gene data show CDR1 as LGHNA and CDR2 as YNFKEQ. There are 14 residues in the CDR3. The chain's CDR3 is CASSQVGQGNTIYF. The CDR3 coding sequence is TGTGCCAGCAGCCAAGTAGGACAGGGAAACACCATATATTTT.

The chain recombines TRBV28 with TRBJ2-7; 7 nucleotides align to TRBD1. V lost 6 bases, J lost 2 bases, and 10 bases stayed unmatched. Germline V gene sequence: CDR1 MDHEN, CDR2 SYDVKM. The CDR3 is made up of 15 amino acids. DNA for the CDR3: TGTGCCAGCAGCCAACAGGGGTCGGTGCCCTACGAGCAGTACTTC. Encoded protein: CASSQQGSVPYEQYF.

Concerning this clone itself: Other DNA sequences in this specimen translate into the identical CDR3. The genes are TRBV29-1 and TRBJ1-5; D gene ambiguous. With 1 base removed from V and 2 bases from J, the gap between germline ends came to 3 bases. CDR1 and CDR2 from the germline V gene are SQVTM and ANQGSEA. The CDR3 extends over 12 amino acids. DNA for the CDR3: TGCAGCGTTGAAGCGGGCAATCAGCCCCAGCATTTT. It yields the protein CSVEAGNQPQHF.

The V gene is TRBV11-2, the J gene TRBJ1-3; tentatively, D is TRBD1 (5 bases). V gave up 0 bases and J gave up 4 bases, with 7 bases separating them. In germline, CDR1 is SGHAT, CDR2 FQNNGV. The CDR3 runs to 14 residues. CDR3 coding DNA: TGTGCCAGCAGCTTAGAGGGACTAGGAAACACCATATATTTT. Protein: CASSLEGLGNTIYF.

V usage is TRBV14 and J usage is TRBJ2-1; 11 positions match TRBD1. The CDR3 sequence is 18 residues long. The V gene's germline CDR1 is SGHDN and CDR2 FVKESK. Trimming at V came to 5 bases and at J to 7 bases, leaving 16 bases not matched to a gene. DNA for the CDR3: TGTGCCAGCAGCTCTATAGGGAGGGACAGGGGGTCGGCTAATGAGCAGTTCTTC. Its translation is CASSSIGRDRGSANEQFF.

The V gene is TRBV7-2, the J gene TRBJ2-5; D possibly corresponds to TRBD2 (7 bases). Germline V CDR1 and CDR2: SGHTA, FQGNSA. This CDR3 spans 17 amino acids. V lost 1 base to trimming and J lost 5 bases, with 20 bases between them. The CDR3 DNA is TGTGCCAGCAGCTTAGGGGGGGGGACAAGGGGTCGGGAGACCCAGTACTTC. Amino acids: CASSLGGGTRGRETQYF.

The chain joins TRBV7-9 to TRBJ2-7; TRBD1 aligns across 9 bases. In germline, CDR1 is SEHNR, CDR2 FQNEAQ (reference sequence). With V trimmed by 5 bases and J by 2 bases, 4 bases remained unmatched. The CDR3 has 14 amino acids. For the CDR3, the DNA is TGTGCCAGCAGCCGGACAGGGGCCACCTACGAGCAGTACTTC. Translating it yields CASSRTGATYEQYF.

The chain employs TRBV28 and TRBJ2-7; 8 bases are shared with TRBD2. The CDR3 sequence is 19 residues long. J lost 2 bases, V lost 6 bases, and 21 bases had no gene match. Germline CDR1 is MDHEN and CDR2 is SYDVKM. The DNA for the CDR3 is TGTGCCAGCAGCCATCCACCCGTGGGTCCCGGGACTAGGACCTACGAGCAGTACTTC. Its protein is CASSHPPVGPGTRTYEQYF.